This T cell receptor (beta chain) was recovered during a study of blood T cell repertoires in COVID-19. Study-level background: Acute and convalescent COVID-19 samples came from the United States, Italy and Spain.

J gave up 3 bases and V 5 bases, and 6 bases lay outside the gene matches. Germline CDR1 and CDR2: SGHTA and FQGNSA. The CDR3 is 14 amino acids. Here immunoSEQ multiplex PCR was the method, and the copy in TCRdb shows in-frame clones only, minus some. The sample records tens of thousands of clones, 86% being singletons. Sequenced material: peripheral blood. This receptor was obtained from a man between 60 and 75 years old with acute or convalescent COVID-19. V gene TRBV7-2 combines with J gene TRBJ1-2; 7 bases line up with TRBD1. CDR3: CASSPETGYYGYTF. CDR3 coding DNA: TGTGCCAGCAGCCCGGAGACAGGGTACTATGGCTACACCTTC.